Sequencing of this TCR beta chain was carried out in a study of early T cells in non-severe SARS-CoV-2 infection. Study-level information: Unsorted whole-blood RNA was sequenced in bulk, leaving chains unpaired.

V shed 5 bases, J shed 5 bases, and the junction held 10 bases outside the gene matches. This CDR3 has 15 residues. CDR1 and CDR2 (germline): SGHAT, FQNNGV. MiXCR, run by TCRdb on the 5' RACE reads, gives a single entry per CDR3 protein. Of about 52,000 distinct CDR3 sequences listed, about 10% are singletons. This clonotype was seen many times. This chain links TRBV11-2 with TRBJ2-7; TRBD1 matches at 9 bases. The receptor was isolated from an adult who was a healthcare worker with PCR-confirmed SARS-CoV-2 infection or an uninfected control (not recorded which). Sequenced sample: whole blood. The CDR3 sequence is CASSPWDREFDEQYF. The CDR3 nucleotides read TGTGCCAGCAGCCCGTGGGACAGGGAGTTCGACGAGCAGTACTTC.